This T cell receptor beta chain was identified in a study of monozygotic twins with inflammatory bowel disease. Investigators pulled total RNA out of whole blood and did not sort T cells. This CDR3 spans 13 amino acids. UMIs containing a 6-nucleotide sample barcode were added via template switching. Amplification of TCRalpha and TCRbeta cDNA involved two nested PCRs that ran for around 16 and 10 cycles. Reprocessing the 5' RACE reads, TCRdb reports a single entry for every CDR3 protein and omits DNA. Its table records about 330,000 distinct CDR3 sequences. Sequencing was carried out using blood. This receptor was obtained from a human donor with ulcerative colitis or Crohn's disease, or a healthy co-twin of an affected twin (not recorded which). The J gene is TRBJ2-7, the V gene TRBV12-3 or TRBV12-4; no DNA is available, so the TRBD1 call from TCRdb remains unchecked. The CDR3: CASRDTVTYELYF.